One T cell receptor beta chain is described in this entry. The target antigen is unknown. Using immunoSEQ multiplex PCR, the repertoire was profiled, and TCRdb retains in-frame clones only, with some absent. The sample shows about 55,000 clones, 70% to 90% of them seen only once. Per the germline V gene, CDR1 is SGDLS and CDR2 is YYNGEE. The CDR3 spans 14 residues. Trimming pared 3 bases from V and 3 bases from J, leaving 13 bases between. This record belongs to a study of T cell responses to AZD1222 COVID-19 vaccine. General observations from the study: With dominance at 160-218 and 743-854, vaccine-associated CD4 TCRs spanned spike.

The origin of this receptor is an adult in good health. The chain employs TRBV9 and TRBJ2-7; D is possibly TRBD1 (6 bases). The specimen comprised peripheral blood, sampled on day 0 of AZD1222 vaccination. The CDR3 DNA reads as TGTGCCAGCAGCGGCACAGGGTATGGCTACGAGCAGTACTTC. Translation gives CASSGTGYGYEQYF.